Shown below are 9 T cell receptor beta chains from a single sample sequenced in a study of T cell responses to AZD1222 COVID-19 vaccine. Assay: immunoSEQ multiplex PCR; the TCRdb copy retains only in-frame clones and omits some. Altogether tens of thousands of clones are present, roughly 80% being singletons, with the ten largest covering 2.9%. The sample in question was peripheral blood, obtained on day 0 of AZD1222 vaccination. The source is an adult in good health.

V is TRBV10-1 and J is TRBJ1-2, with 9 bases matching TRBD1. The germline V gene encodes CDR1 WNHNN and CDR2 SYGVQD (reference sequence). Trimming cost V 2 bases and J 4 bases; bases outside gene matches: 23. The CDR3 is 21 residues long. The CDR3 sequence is CASSEGFREPGTGLGIYGYTF. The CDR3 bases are TGCGCCAGCAGTGAGGGGTTTCGGGAACCCGGGACAGGGTTGGGCATCTATGGCTACACCTTC.

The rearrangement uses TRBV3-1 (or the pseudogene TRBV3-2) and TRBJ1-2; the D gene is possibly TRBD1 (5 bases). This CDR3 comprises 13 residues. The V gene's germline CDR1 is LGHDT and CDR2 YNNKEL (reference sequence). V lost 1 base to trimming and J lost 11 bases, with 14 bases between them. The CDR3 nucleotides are TGTGCCAGCAGCCAAGGGTCCAGGGTGGCATACACCTTC. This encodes CASSQGSRVAYTF.

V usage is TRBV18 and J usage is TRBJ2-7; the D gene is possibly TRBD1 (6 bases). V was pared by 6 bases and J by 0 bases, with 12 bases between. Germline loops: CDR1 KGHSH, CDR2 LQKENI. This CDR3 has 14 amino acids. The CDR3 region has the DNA TGTGCCAGCTCGACGGACAGATCCTCCTACGAGCAGTACTTC. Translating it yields CASSTDRSSYEQYF.

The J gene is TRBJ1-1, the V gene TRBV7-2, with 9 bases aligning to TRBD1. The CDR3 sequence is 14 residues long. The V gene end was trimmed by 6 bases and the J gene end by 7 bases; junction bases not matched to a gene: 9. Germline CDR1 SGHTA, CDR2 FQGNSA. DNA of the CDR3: TGTGCCAGCAGTTTGGACAGGGGAGCTTTTGAAGCTTTCTTT. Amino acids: CASSLDRGAFEAFF.

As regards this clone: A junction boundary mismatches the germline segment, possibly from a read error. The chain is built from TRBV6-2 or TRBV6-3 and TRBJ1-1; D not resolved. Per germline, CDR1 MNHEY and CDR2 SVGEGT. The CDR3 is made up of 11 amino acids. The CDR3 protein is CAGSYGLEAFF. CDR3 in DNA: TGTGCCGGCAGTTACGGGCTAGAAGCTTTCTTT.

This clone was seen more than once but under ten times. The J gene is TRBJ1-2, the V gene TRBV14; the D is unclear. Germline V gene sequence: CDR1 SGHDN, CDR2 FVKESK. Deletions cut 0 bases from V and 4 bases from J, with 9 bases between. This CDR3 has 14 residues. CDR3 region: CASSQDAQSYGYTF. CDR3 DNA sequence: TGTGCCAGCAGCCAAGACGCACAATCCTATGGCTACACCTTC.

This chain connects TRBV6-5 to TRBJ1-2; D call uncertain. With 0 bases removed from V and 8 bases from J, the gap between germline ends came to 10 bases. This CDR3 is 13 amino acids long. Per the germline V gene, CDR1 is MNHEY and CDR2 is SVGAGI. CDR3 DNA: TGTGCCAGCAGTTACTCGAGCGGGGAGGGCTACACCTTC. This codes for CASSYSSGEGYTF.

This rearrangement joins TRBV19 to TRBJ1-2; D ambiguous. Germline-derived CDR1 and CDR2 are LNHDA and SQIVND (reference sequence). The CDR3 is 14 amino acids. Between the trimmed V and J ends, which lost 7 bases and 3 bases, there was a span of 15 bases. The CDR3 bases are TGTGCCAGTATGAAAGGAAGGAGCGACTATGGCTACACCTTC. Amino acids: CASMKGRSDYGYTF.

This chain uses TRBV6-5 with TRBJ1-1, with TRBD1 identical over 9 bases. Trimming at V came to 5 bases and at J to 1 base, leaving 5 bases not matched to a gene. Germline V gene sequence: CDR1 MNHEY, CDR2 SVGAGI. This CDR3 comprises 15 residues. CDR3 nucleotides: TGTGCCAGCAGTACAGGGGGCCTAACGAACACTGAAGCTTTCTTT. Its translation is CASSTGGLTNTEAFF.